Listed here are 29 T cell receptor beta chains from one sample, sequenced in a study of CD4+ T cells in melanoma. Clones were sequenced by immunoSEQ multiplex PCR, and TCRdb holds only the in-frame ones, with some missing. The table records over 9,000 clones, around 66% of them present only once. Sequenced sample: cells from a culture (not recorded whether cultured in vitro). The receptors were gathered from a human donor with melanoma.

This clone was counted only a few times. The J gene is TRBJ1-2, the V gene TRBV30, with TRBD1 as a possible D gene (5 bases). Trimming left V 4 bases short and J 4 bases short, with 10 bases between. Germline values: CDR1 GTSNPN, CDR2 SVGIG (reference sequence). The CDR3 is 12 amino acids. CDR3 nucleotide sequence: TGTGCCTGGACGTGGGGCACCTATGGCTACACCTTC. Protein product: CAWTWGTYGYTF.

This chain uses TRBV5-4 with TRBJ1-2, with 9 positions matching TRBD1. The CDR3 is 15 residues long. In germline, CDR1 is SGHNT, CDR2 YYREEE (reference sequence). V trimming: 4 bases; J trimming: 8 bases; junction bases outside the gene matches: 12. The CDR3 sequence is CASSLGDREVGGYTF. CDR3 DNA sequence: TGTGCCAGCAGCCTAGGGGACAGGGAGGTAGGAGGCTACACCTTC.

The chain links TRBV9 to TRBJ1-3; D gene uncertain. The V gene lost 4 bases and the J gene lost 0 bases, with 17 bases spanning the gap. The germline V gene encodes CDR1 SGDLS and CDR2 YYNGEE. The CDR3 is 17 amino acids. The CDR3 here is CASSPEGARVSGNTIYF. The CDR3 DNA reads TGTGCCAGCAGCCCGGAAGGCGCAAGAGTCTCTGGAAACACCATATATTTT.

The rearrangement joins TRBV19 to TRBJ1-1; D ambiguous. CDR1 and CDR2 (germline): LNHDA, SQIVND (reference sequence). The CDR3 length is 13 residues. V lost 9 bases and J lost 4, with 15 bases in between. The CDR3 spells CASTTDRGTEAFF. The CDR3 nucleotides read TGTGCCAGCACCACGGATCGGGGCACTGAAGCTTTCTTT.

This clone was observed a few times. The CDR3 region is CASSIKETLSRHF. The CDR3 DNA reads TGTGCCAGTAGTATTAAAGAAACCTTATCTCGGCATTTT. The rearrangement joins TRBV19 to TRBJ1-5; D unclear. This CDR3 has 13 residues. V was trimmed by 3 bases and J by 15 bases, leaving 18 bases between them. Germline CDR1 and CDR2: LNHDA and SQIVND (reference sequence). The variable domain in full, completed from reference TRBV19 and TRBJ1-5, reads DGGITQSPKYLFRKEGQNVTLSCEQNLNHDAMYWYRQDPGQGLRLIYYSQIVNDFQKGDIAEGYSVSREKKESFPLTVTSAQKNPTAFYLCASSIKETLSRHFGDGTRLSIL.

By share, this clone counts as medium-sized (0.01 to 0.1%). The chain joins TRBV18 to TRBJ2-7; no reliable D call. Germline V gene sequence: CDR1 KGHSH, CDR2 LQKENI. This CDR3 is 11 amino acids long. With 2 bases removed from V and 5 bases from J, the gap between germline ends came to 4 bases. The CDR3 protein is CASSPKDEQYF. DNA for the CDR3: TGTGCCAGCTCACCAAAGGACGAGCAGTACTTC. The variable domain in full, with the rest retrieved from reference TRBV18 and TRBJ2-7, is NAGVMQNPRHLVRRRGQEARLRCSPMKGHSHVYWYRQLPEEGLKFMVYLQKENIIDESGMPKERFSAEFPKEGPSILRIQQVVRGDSAAYFCASSPKDEQYFGPGTRLTVT.

This chain links TRBV5-1 with TRBJ2-5; 11 positions match TRBD1. Unmatched junction bases numbered 1, after V lost 4 bases and J lost 5 bases. The CDR3 loop spans 13 amino acids. Per the germline V gene, CDR1 is SGHRS and CDR2 is YFSETQ. The CDR3 is CASSRDRGETQYF. CDR3 in DNA: TGCGCCAGCAGCCGGGACAGGGGGGAGACCCAGTACTTC.

This sequence joins TRBV5-5 and TRBJ2-3, with D unresolved. Trimming removed 2 bases from V and 3 bases from J, with 4 bases in between. CDR1 SGHKS and CDR2 YYEKEE come from the germline V gene (reference sequence). The CDR3 consists of 12 residues. CDR3 nucleotides: TGTGCCAGCAGCTTAATGACAGATACGCAGTATTTT. It translates to CASSLMTDTQYF. The full variable domain, rest sourced from reference TRBV5-5 and TRBJ2-3, is DAGVTQSPTHLIKTRGQQVTLRCSPISGHKSVSWYQQVLGQGPQFIFQYYEKEERGRGNFPDRFSARQFPNYSSELNVNALLLGDSALYLCASSLMTDTQYFGPGTRLTVL.

CDR3 sequence (DNA): TGTGCCAGCAGTTTTTCGTCAGGGGACACTGAAGCTTTCTTT. Translating gives CASSFSSGDTEAFF. The chain is built from TRBV27 and TRBJ1-1; tentatively, D is TRBD1 (6 bases). V lost 3 bases to trimming and J lost 3 bases, with 11 bases between them. The CDR3 is 14 residues long. In germline, CDR1 is MNHEY, CDR2 SMNVEV (reference sequence).

This rearrangement joins TRBV7-2 to TRBJ2-1, with D possibly called TRBD1 or TRBD2 (5 bases each). Germline V gene sequence: CDR1 SGHTA, CDR2 FQGNSA. The V and J ends lost 1 base and 13 bases respectively, with 8 bases between them. CDR3 size: 11 residues. The CDR3 loop is CASSLDGAQFF. The DNA for the CDR3 is TGTGCCAGCAGCTTAGACGGGGCCCAGTTCTTC.

V is TRBV14 and J is TRBJ1-2; D is ambiguous. Trimming took 0 bases from V and 4 from J, leaving 12 bases between them. CDR1 is SGHDN and CDR2 is FVKESK in the germline V gene. The CDR3 runs 15 residues. In nucleotides, the CDR3 is TGTGCCAGCAGCCAAGATGATCGGCCAGTCTATGGCTACACCTTC. This sequence encodes CASSQDDRPVYGYTF.

The chain recombines TRBV7-9 with TRBJ2-3; 15 bases are shared with TRBD2. The germline V gene has CDR1 SEHNR and CDR2 FQNEAQ (reference sequence). With V trimmed by 7 bases and J by 5 bases, 10 bases remained unmatched. CDR3 length: 17 amino acids. The CDR3 DNA is TGTGCCAGCATTGAAGGACTAGCGGGGGGGGGACGAGATACGCAGTATTTT. The encoded protein is CASIEGLAGGGRDTQYF.

V gene TRBV5-4 combines with J gene TRBJ2-5; TRBD2 agrees at 11 bases. Trimming cost V 6 bases and J 5 bases; bases outside gene matches: 6. The V gene's germline CDR1 is SGHNT and CDR2 YYREEE (reference sequence). The CDR3 is 14 residues long. The CDR3 loop reads CASTETSGDETQYF. In DNA, the CDR3 is TGTGCCAGCACCGAGACTAGCGGGGACGAGACCCAGTACTTC. The full variable domain, its missing parts supplied by reference TRBV5-4 and TRBJ2-5, is ETGVTQSPTHLIKTRGQQVTLRCSSQSGHNTVSWYQQALGQGPQFIFQYYREEENGRGNFPPRFSGLQFPNYSSELNVNALELDDSALYLCASTETSGDETQYFGPGTRLLVL.

The chain has TRBV5-1 and TRBJ1-1; no clear D. Germline CDR1 reads SGHRS; CDR2 reads YFSETQ. CDR3 length: 16 amino acids. The germline V and J ends were trimmed by 3 bases and 0 bases, with 15 bases remaining between them. The DNA of the CDR3 is TGCGCCAGCAGCTCCAACCCGCCGGGATTGAACACTGAAGCTTTCTTT. Amino acid sequence: CASSSNPPGLNTEAFF.

The chain carries TRBV7-2 and TRBJ2-1; unclear D gene. Trimming removed 7 bases at V and 0 bases at J, with 7 bases between. This CDR3 is 13 amino acids long. Per the germline V gene, CDR1 is SGHTA and CDR2 is FQGNSA. This chain's CDR3 is CASTANSYNEQFF. In nucleotides, the CDR3 is TGTGCCAGCACGGCGAACTCCTACAATGAGCAGTTCTTC.

V usage is TRBV5-1 and J usage is TRBJ2-7, with 9 bases lining up with TRBD1. J was trimmed by 4 bases and V by 1 base; bases with no gene match: 6. CDR1 is SGHRS and CDR2 is YFSETQ in the germline V gene. The CDR3 is 15 residues long. The CDR3 here is CASSLSSGQGYEQYF. CDR3 sequence (DNA): TGCGCCAGCAGCTTGTCATCGGGACAGGGTTACGAGCAGTACTTC.

This rearrangement joins TRBV5-1 to TRBJ1-2; no firm D call. V lost 0 bases and J lost 3, with 12 bases in between. The CDR3 consists of 15 residues. The germline V gene has CDR1 SGHRS and CDR2 YFSETQ. CDR3 nucleotides: TGCGCCAGCAGCTTGGGCCCCGATACCCACTATGGCTACACCTTC. Translated, it gives CASSLGPDTHYGYTF. Variable domain in full (rest from reference TRBV5-1 and TRBJ1-2): KAGVTQTPRYLIKTRGQQVTLSCSPISGHRSVSWYQQTPGQGLQFLFEYFSETQRNKGNFPGRFSGRQFSNSRSEMNVSTLELGDSALYLCASSLGPDTHYGYTFGSGTRLTVV.

CDR3 DNA: TGTGCCAGCAGCTTGGCGGGCGGGGGGGGCTACAATGAGCAGTTCTTC. It specifies CASSLAGGGGYNEQFF. The chain uses TRBV5-6 and TRBJ2-1; 9 nucleotides align to TRBD2. Trimming at V came to 0 bases and at J to 3 bases, leaving 4 bases not matched to a gene. The CDR3 has 16 residues. Germline V gives CDR1 SGHDT, CDR2 YYEEEE.

This clone occurred a few times. The genes are TRBV7-9 and TRBJ1-2, with D perhaps matching TRBD1 (5 bases). The germline V gene encodes CDR1 SEHNR and CDR2 FQNEAQ (reference sequence). V lost 6 bases, J lost 3 bases, and 8 bases lay in between. CDR3 length: 12 residues. The CDR3 protein is CASRGLDYGYTF. CDR3 nucleotide sequence: TGTGCCAGCAGGGGGCTGGACTATGGCTACACCTTC.

The J gene is TRBJ2-3, the V gene TRBV30, with 7 bases lining up with TRBD2. The CDR3 covers 16 residues. Trimming cost V 0 bases and J 4 bases; bases outside gene matches: 10. In germline, CDR1 is GTSNPN, CDR2 SVGIG (reference sequence). The CDR3 spells CAWSVGVGGGSDTQYF. DNA of the CDR3: TGTGCCTGGAGTGTAGGAGTTGGGGGGGGTTCAGATACGCAGTATTTT.

The chain carries TRBV2 and TRBJ2-1; no clear D. The germline CDR1 and CDR2 sequences are SNHLY and FYNNEI. V gave up 3 bases and J gave up 7 bases, with 1 base separating them. The CDR3 is made up of 10 amino acids. The CDR3 here is CASSENEQFF. The CDR3, as DNA: TGTGCCAGCAGTGAGAATGAGCAGTTCTTC.

The chain carries TRBV19 and TRBJ1-4; possibly TRBD1 for D (6 bases). Between the trimmed V and J ends, which lost 11 bases and 7 bases, there was a span of 17 bases. The CDR3 runs 13 residues. The germline CDR1 and CDR2 sequences are LNHDA and SQIVND (reference sequence). In DNA, the CDR3 is TGTGCCGCCCGGGGACAACGGGGTGAAAAACTGTTTTTT. Amino acid sequence: CAARGQRGEKLFF.

The chain is built from TRBV4-1 and TRBJ2-3, with D possibly being TRBD1 or TRBD2 (5 bases each). Germline CDR1 MGHRA, CDR2 YSYEKL. V was shortened by 0 bases and J by 0 bases, with 13 bases between the two germline ends. There are 17 residues in the CDR3. The CDR3 DNA reads TGCGCCAGCAGCCAAGATAACGGGGCCCGTAGCACAGATACGCAGTATTTT. It codes for CASSQDNGARSTDTQYF.

This clone showed up just once. V gene TRBV18 combines with J gene TRBJ1-1, with D hard to call. The CDR3 runs 13 residues. The V and J ends lost 2 bases and 5 bases respectively, with 9 bases between them. Per the germline V gene, CDR1 is KGHSH and CDR2 is LQKENI. The CDR3 here is CASSPNGKTEAFF. The DNA for the CDR3 is TGTGCCAGCTCACCAAACGGAAAGACTGAAGCTTTCTTT.

The V call is TRBV2, the J call TRBJ1-4; no firm D call. Trimming removed 5 bases from V and 1 base from J, with 11 bases in between. This CDR3 contains 15 residues. Germline CDR1 reads SNHLY; CDR2 reads FYNNEI. The CDR3 reads CASSLMVGTNEKLFF. CDR3 coding DNA: TGTGCCAGCAGTCTGATGGTTGGAACTAATGAAAAACTGTTTTTT. Full variable domain (rest looked up from reference TRBV2 and TRBJ1-4): EPEVTQTPSHQVTQMGQEVILRCVPISNHLYFYWYRQILGQKVEFLVSFYNNEISEKSEIFDDQFSVERPDGSNFTLKIRSTKLEDSAMYFCASSLMVGTNEKLFFGSGTQLSVL.

This chain joins TRBV5-1 and TRBJ2-5; TRBD1 might be the D (5 bases). The CDR3 has 17 amino acids. The V and J ends lost 3 bases and 4 bases respectively, with 22 bases between them. Germline CDR1 is SGHRS and CDR2 is YFSETQ. CDR3 DNA: TGCGCCAGCAGCTCCCAAATTTTAGGGCAGGGCGGAGAGACCCAGTACTTC. It encodes CASSSQILGQGGETQYF. Complete variable domain (other parts from reference TRBV5-1 and TRBJ2-5): KAGVTQTPRYLIKTRGQQVTLSCSPISGHRSVSWYQQTPGQGLQFLFEYFSETQRNKGNFPGRFSGRQFSNSRSEMNVSTLELGDSALYLCASSSQILGQGGETQYFGPGTRLLVL.

The V gene is TRBV14, the J gene TRBJ2-5; no clear D gene. Germline CDR1 is SGHDN and CDR2 is FVKESK. V lost 3 bases and J 4 bases, leaving 12 bases between the germline ends. This CDR3 spans 14 amino acids. CDR3 sequence reads: CASSQGWTGETQYF. The CDR3, as DNA: TGTGCCAGCAGCCAGGGGTGGACGGGAGAGACCCAGTACTTC.

The chain joins TRBV6-1 to TRBJ2-5; D ambiguous. The CDR3 length is 13 residues. Trimming stripped 6 bases from V and 6 bases from J, with 14 bases between. Germline-derived CDR1 and CDR2 are MNHNS and SASEGT. CDR3 residues: CASSMTQAQTQYF. CDR3 bases: TGTGCCAGCAGCATGACCCAAGCTCAGACCCAGTACTTC.

This chain connects TRBV11-1 to TRBJ2-7; D unresolved. V was pared by 3 bases and J by 2 bases, with 8 bases between. CDR1 is SGHAT, CDR2 FQDESV, per germline (reference sequence). The CDR3 is 13 residues long. CDR3 bases: TGTGCCAGCAGCTTTAGCAGTCCCTACGAGCAGTACTTC. Translating gives CASSFSSPYEQYF.